This passage covers 13 T cell receptor beta chains from one sample sequenced in a study of cytotoxic CD8 clonotypes in ibrutinib-treated CLL. Sequencing was performed with immunoSEQ multiplex PCR; in TCRdb, only in-frame clones are kept and a portion is missing. This sample has approximately 70,000 clones; 65% to 85% occur once, and the top ten carry roughly 7.1%. The source material was PBMCs, sampled at disease progression, from a patient treated with ibrutinib. Receptor source: a human donor with chronic lymphocytic leukemia.

Judged by abundance, this clone is medium-sized. The chain is built from TRBV15 and TRBJ2-1; 11 bases match TRBD2. The V gene end was trimmed by 4 bases and the J gene end by 3 bases; junction bases not matched to a gene: 5. The CDR3 is 16 amino acids. The germline V gene has CDR1 LNHNV and CDR2 YYDKDF (reference sequence). The CDR3 coding sequence is TGTGCCACCAGCACGACTAGCGGGGTGGGCTACAATGAGCAGTTCTTC. Translation: CATSTTSGVGYNEQFF.

The J gene is TRBJ2-5, the V gene TRBV6-1, with 10 bases aligning to TRBD1. V gave up 1 base and J gave up 4 bases; unmatched junction bases: 9. The CDR3 covers 17 residues. CDR1 MNHNS and CDR2 SASEGT come from the germline V gene. The CDR3 region has the DNA TGTGCCAGCAGTGAAGGGCTTTGGACAGGGGGTAGAGAGACCCAGTACTTC. This encodes CASSEGLWTGGRETQYF.

This clone was found a few times. The rearrangement links TRBV27 to TRBJ1-1; D possibly corresponds to TRBD1 (5 bases). The germline gives CDR1 MNHEY, CDR2 SMNVEV (reference sequence). This CDR3 contains 12 residues. V was cut by 8 bases and J by 4 bases, with 11 bases left in between. The CDR3 is CASPAGSTEAFF. In DNA form, the CDR3 reads TGTGCCAGCCCCGCAGGGTCCACTGAAGCTTTCTTT.

CDR3 sequence: CASRRRTEAFF. CDR3 sequence (DNA): TGTGCCAGCCGTAGACGAACTGAAGCTTTCTTT. This chain links TRBV25-1 with TRBJ1-1, with D unclear. Germline CDR1 reads MGHDK; CDR2 reads SYGVNS. CDR3 length: 11 amino acids. The V and J ends lost 8 bases and 5 bases respectively, with 9 bases between them.

This clone was seen only once. In nucleotides, the CDR3 is TGTGCCAGCAAATTGGCACTTCGAGAGACCCAGTACTTC. Protein product: CASKLALRETQYF. This rearrangement joins TRBV6-5 to TRBJ2-5; D is uncertain. V lost 7 bases to trimming and J lost 4 bases, with 13 bases between them. Germline-derived CDR1 and CDR2 are MNHEY and SVGAGI. The CDR3 extends over 13 amino acids.

This sequence joins TRBV5-1 and TRBJ1-1, with D possibly TRBD1 on 6 matching bases. Between the trimmed V and J ends, which lost 0 bases and 1 base, there was a span of 10 bases. This CDR3 is built from 15 residues. Germline V gene lookup returns CDR1 SGHRS and CDR2 YFSETQ. CDR3 residues: CASSLGGGPNTEAFF. CDR3 coding DNA: TGCGCCAGCAGCTTGGGAGGGGGTCCGAACACTGAAGCTTTCTTT.

V gene TRBV5-6 combines with J gene TRBJ2-2, with D unresolved. The CDR3 length is 13 residues. Trimming took off 1 base at V and 1 base at J, with 2 bases between the two ends. Looked up from germline, CDR1 is SGHDT and CDR2 is YYEEEE. Here the CDR3 DNA reads TGTGCCAGCAGCTTGCAGAACACCGGGGAGCTGTTTTTT. It yields the protein CASSLQNTGELFF.

This clone appeared a few times. The chain carries TRBV20-1 and TRBJ2-7; the D is unclear. This CDR3 has 11 residues. Germline lookup yields CDR1 DFQATT and CDR2 SNEGSKA (reference sequence). V was clipped by 5 bases and J by 3 bases, with 8 bases between them. CDR3 DNA sequence: TGCAGTGCTCAATCGGGCTACGAGCAGTACTTC. Translating it yields CSAQSGYEQYF.

The rearrangement uses TRBV6-1 and TRBJ2-7; tentative D call: TRBD1 (6 bases). This CDR3 contains 15 residues. Trimming stripped 5 bases from V and 3 bases from J, with 17 bases between. Germline lookup yields CDR1 MNHNS and CDR2 SASEGT. The CDR3 reads CASSRAQGSGYEQYF. DNA of the CDR3: TGTGCCAGCAGTAGAGCACAGGGCTCAGGCTACGAGCAGTACTTC.

This clone appeared a few times. The V gene is TRBV9, the J gene TRBJ1-6, with TRBD1 matching over 8 bases. V dropped 4 bases and J dropped 13; count of bases not matched to a gene: 7. The CDR3 is 13 residues long. The germline V gene encodes CDR1 SGDLS and CDR2 YYNGEE. The CDR3 nucleotides read TGTGCCAGCAGCCCTAGGACAGGGAAGCCCCTCCACTTT. Its translation is CASSPRTGKPLHF.

This chain links TRBV27 with TRBJ1-5; D ambiguous. The germline V gene has CDR1 MNHEY and CDR2 SMNVEV (reference sequence). Trimming removed 4 bases at V and 4 bases at J, with 11 bases between. The CDR3 loop spans 14 amino acids. The CDR3 is CASSSPRENQPQHF. The CDR3 nucleotides read TGTGCCAGCAGTTCCCCGCGGGAAAATCAGCCCCAGCATTTT.

The chain couples TRBV15 to TRBJ1-2; D gene uncertain. The CDR3 has 15 residues. V gave up 1 base and J gave up 8 bases, with 17 bases separating them. CDR1 is LNHNV, CDR2 YYDKDF, per germline (reference sequence). CDR3 in amino acids: CATSRGETNLGGYTF. The CDR3 bases are TGTGCCACCAGCAGAGGCGAAACAAATCTTGGGGGCTACACCTTC.

V is TRBV7-9 and J is TRBJ2-2; D unclear. V lost 2 bases and J lost 8, with 3 bases in between. The CDR3 contains 11 residues. CDR1 is SEHNR, CDR2 FQNEAQ, per germline (reference sequence). The CDR3 sequence: CASSLSGELFF. The CDR3 bases are TGTGCCAGCAGCTTATCTGGGGAGCTGTTTTTT.